These 6 T cell receptor beta chains were all obtained from the same sample, sequenced in a study of blood T cell repertoires in COVID-19. TCRdb's table, derived via immunoSEQ multiplex PCR, lists solely in-frame clones and lacks some. Of 150,000 to 200,000 clones detected, around 77% appear once; the ten largest clones hold 6% to 7.5%. The sample taken for sequencing was peripheral blood. These receptors were taken from a man between 65 and 85 years old with active or convalescent COVID-19.

The gene calls are TRBV9 and TRBJ2-1; 13 bases fit TRBD2. V was pared by 4 bases and J by 2 bases, with 24 bases of the junction left unmatched. The V gene's germline CDR1 is SGDLS and CDR2 YYNGEE. CDR3 length equals 23 residues. Here the CDR3 reads CASSPGLAGAKMREIDPYNEQFF. CDR3 in DNA: TGTGCCAGCAGCCCCGGACTAGCGGGGGCCAAGATGAGGGAGATTGATCCCTACAATGAGCAGTTCTTC.

The chain recombines TRBV5-4 with TRBJ1-2, with 7 bases aligning to TRBD1. V lost 4 bases and J lost 2; bases outside the gene matches: 8. The CDR3 is 15 residues long. Germline CDR1 and CDR2: SGHNT and YYREEE (reference sequence). The DNA for the CDR3 is TGTGCCAGCAGCGGAAGTGGGACAGAGAACTATGGCTACACCTTC. Translation: CASSGSGTENYGYTF.

This chain links TRBV4-3 with TRBJ1-6; 8 nucleotides line up with TRBD1. V shed 1 base, J shed 7 bases, and the junction held 6 bases outside the gene matches. Germline V gene sequence: CDR1 LGHNA, CDR2 YSLEER. The CDR3 has 16 amino acids. The CDR3 loop reads CASSQAGRTGNSPLHF. The CDR3 DNA reads TGCGCCAGCAGCCAAGCCGGACGGACAGGGAATTCACCCCTCCACTTT.

Turning to this clone: Different DNA sequences within this sample yield the same CDR3. This chain uses TRBV2 with TRBJ2-1; D perhaps matches TRBD1 (5 bases). Germline V lookup: CDR1 SNHLY, CDR2 FYNNEI. V gave up 5 bases and J gave up 4 bases, with 6 bases separating them. The CDR3 is made up of 12 amino acids. The CDR3 is CASSQGYNEQFF. CDR3 DNA sequence: TGTGCCAGCAGTCAGGGATACAATGAGCAGTTCTTC.

V and J are TRBV5-8 and TRBJ1-6, with D possibly TRBD1 on 5 matching bases. V gave up 2 bases and J gave up 7 bases, with 7 bases separating them. This CDR3 contains 13 residues. CDR1 is SGHTS and CDR2 is YDEGEE in the germline V gene. The CDR3 is CASSLRQNSPLHF. CDR3 coding DNA: TGTGCCAGCAGCTTACGACAGAATTCACCCCTCCACTTT. Drawing the rest from reference TRBV5-8 and TRBJ1-6, the complete variable domain is EAGVTQSPTHLIKTRGQQATLRCSPISGHTSVYWYQQALGLGLQFLLWYDEGEERNRGNFPPRFSGRQFPNYSSELNVNALELEDSALYLCASSLRQNSPLHFGNGTRLTVT.

This clone has a handful of counts. The CDR3 spells CASSQDLKGAGKPQHF. CDR3 nucleotide sequence: TGTGCCAGCAGCCAAGATCTTAAGGGGGCGGGTAAGCCCCAGCATTTT. The V gene is TRBV4-2, the J gene TRBJ1-5, with 7 nucleotides matching TRBD1. The J segment lost 8 bases and the V segment lost 0 bases, leaving 10 bases of the junction unmatched. The germline V gene has CDR1 LGHNA and CDR2 YNFKEQ. This CDR3 spans 16 amino acids.